Below, 20 T cell receptor beta chains from the same sample are listed, as sequenced in a study of blood T cell repertoires in COVID-19. This table comes from immunoSEQ multiplex PCR, and its TCRdb copy is limited to in-frame clones, with some not included. The table records some 400,000 clones, over 75% of them present only once. The sequencing sample was made of peripheral blood. The receptors derive from a woman aged 30 to 39 with COVID-19, enrolled during active disease.

CDR3 region: CASSLLTGSSEQYF. CDR3 DNA: TGCGCCAGCAGCTTGCTAACAGGGAGTAGCGAGCAGTACTTC. V and J are TRBV5-1 and TRBJ2-7; D is possibly TRBD1 (6 bases). Germline V CDR1 and CDR2: SGHRS, YFSETQ. Trimming shortened V by 1 base and J by 6 bases, and 14 bases separated the two germline ends. The CDR3 runs to 14 residues.

V gene TRBV5-1 combines with J gene TRBJ1-2, with 8 positions matching TRBD1. Per germline, CDR1 SGHRS and CDR2 YFSETQ. CDR3 size: 15 residues. V lost 4 bases to trimming and J lost 5 bases; unmatched junction nucleotides: 10. The CDR3 DNA is TGCGCCAGCAGCCCCTGGGACAGGCTGGATTATGGCTACACCTTC. This sequence encodes CASSPWDRLDYGYTF.

CDR3 region: CSASAPREQFF. CDR3 bases: TGCAGTGCCAGTGCCCCCCGGGAGCAGTTCTTC. This rearrangement joins TRBV20-1 to TRBJ2-1; D unclear. The V gene lost 6 bases and the J gene lost 10 bases, with 13 bases spanning the gap. The germline V gene has CDR1 DFQATT and CDR2 SNEGSKA (reference sequence). CDR3 length: 11 residues.

V and J are TRBV28 and TRBJ2-4; tentative D call: TRBD1 (5 bases). Germline values: CDR1 MDHEN, CDR2 SYDVKM. Deletions cut 2 bases from V and 0 bases from J, with 11 bases between. The CDR3 runs 16 residues. The CDR3 here is CASSLAGPLAKNIQYF. CDR3 DNA: TGTGCCAGCAGTTTAGCAGGGCCCCTAGCCAAAAACATTCAGTACTTC.

The gene calls are TRBV27 and TRBJ1-5; D not resolved. Germline V gene lookup returns CDR1 MNHEY and CDR2 SMNVEV (reference sequence). The V end was cut by 3 bases, the J end by 4 bases, with 13 bases between. The CDR3 has 15 residues. CDR3 bases: TGTGCCAGCAGTTTTAGGACGGGAACTAATCAGCCCCAGCATTTT. Amino acid sequence: CASSFRTGTNQPQHF.

This chain uses TRBV11-2 with TRBJ2-1; 13 bases are shared with TRBD2. This CDR3 region has 17 residues. Germline CDR1 SGHAT, CDR2 FQNNGV. Trimming cost V 5 bases and J 7 bases; bases outside gene matches: 11. CDR3 in amino acids: CASSLLSGTSGMNEQFF. The DNA of the CDR3 is TGTGCCAGCAGCCTGCTATCCGGGACTAGCGGGATGAATGAGCAGTTCTTC.

The rearrangement joins TRBV29-1 to TRBJ2-5; TRBD1 matches at 11 bases. CDR1 is SQVTM and CDR2 is ANQGSEA in the germline V gene. This CDR3 is built from 21 residues. V gave up 6 bases and J gave up 5 bases; unmatched junction bases: 29. CDR3 residues: CSVSEPVGQGGVAVGGETQYF. The DNA of the CDR3 is TGCAGCGTCTCAGAGCCCGTGGGACAGGGGGGAGTAGCGGTAGGTGGGGAGACCCAGTACTTC.

The CDR3 is CASSLVGLADTYEQYF. For the CDR3, the DNA is TGTGCCAGCAGTTTAGTTGGCCTAGCCGATACCTACGAGCAGTACTTC. The chain combines TRBV27 with TRBJ2-7, with D possibly TRBD2 on 5 matching bases. V dropped 2 bases and J dropped 2 bases, with 16 bases sitting between them. Germline CDR1 reads MNHEY; CDR2 reads SMNVEV (reference sequence). The CDR3 is 16 amino acids.

This clone is a singleton in its sample. The chain recombines TRBV28 with TRBJ1-3; no reliable D call. Trimming stripped 2 bases from V and 8 bases from J, with 16 bases between. Germline V gene sequence: CDR1 MDHEN, CDR2 SYDVKM. This CDR3 has 15 residues. CDR3 nucleotides: TGTGCCAGCAGTTTAAGGGCCCCTCCGGGAGACACCATATATTTT. Residues: CASSLRAPPGDTIYF. Full variable domain (outside the CDR3, taken from reference TRBV28 and TRBJ1-3): DVKVTQSSRYLVKRTGEKVFLECVQDMDHENMFWYRQDPGLGLRLIYFSYDVKMKEKGDIPEGYSVSREKKERFSLILESASTNQTSMYLCASSLRAPPGDTIYFGEGSWLTVV.

The chain combines TRBV7-9 with TRBJ1-3; 8 bases line up with TRBD1. The V segment lost 1 base and the J segment 1 base; nucleotides outside the gene matches: 0. The CDR3 has 15 residues. CDR1 and CDR2 (germline): SEHNR, FQNEAQ (reference sequence). The CDR3 is CASSLGTGSGNTIYF. In nucleotides, the CDR3 is TGTGCCAGCAGCTTAGGGACAGGGTCTGGAAACACCATATATTTT.

The chain links TRBV9 to TRBJ2-5; D uncertain. The germline V gene has CDR1 SGDLS and CDR2 YYNGEE. The V and J ends lost 0 bases and 1 base respectively, with 7 bases between them. This CDR3 spans 14 amino acids. CDR3 coding DNA: TGTGCCAGCAGCGTAGAGCCTCGCCAAGAGACCCAGTACTTC. It encodes CASSVEPRQETQYF.

The rearrangement links TRBV5-1 to TRBJ1-2, with 7 bases lining up with TRBD1. The germline V gene has CDR1 SGHRS and CDR2 YFSETQ. CDR3 length: 13 residues. Trimming removed 2 bases from V and 6 bases from J; junction bases left unmatched: 4. The CDR3 nucleotides read TGCGCCAGCAGCTTAGGGGGCAGGGATGGCTACACCTTC. It specifies CASSLGGRDGYTF.

This chain uses TRBV7-2 with TRBJ2-6; TRBD1 agrees at 8 bases. The CDR3 sequence is 19 residues long. V dropped 2 bases and J dropped 2; count of bases not matched to a gene: 11. Germline V gene sequence: CDR1 SGHTA, CDR2 FQGNSA. The CDR3, as DNA: TGTGCCAGCAGCTTAAGTTCGACAGGGGAGAGGACTGGGGCCAACGTCCTGACTTTC. Its translation: CASSLSSTGERTGANVLTF.

The chain couples TRBV3-1 (or the pseudogene TRBV3-2) to TRBJ1-2; 7 positions match TRBD1. After removal of 0 bases from V and 8 bases from J, the junction contained 3 bases not matched to a gene. Germline loops: CDR1 LGHDT, CDR2 YNNKEL (reference sequence). The CDR3 totals 13 residues. In DNA, the CDR3 is TGTGCCAGCAGCCAAGACAGGGGGGAAGGCTACACCTTC. Translated: CASSQDRGEGYTF.

The chain uses TRBV30 and TRBJ2-7, with D perhaps matching TRBD1 (6 bases). Trimming removed 3 bases from V and 1 base from J, with 16 bases in between. Germline CDR1 reads GTSNPN; CDR2 reads SVGIG (reference sequence). The length of the CDR3 is 15 residues. The CDR3 loop is CAWSRGWGLSYEQYF. The CDR3 coding sequence is TGTGCCTGGAGCAGAGGTTGGGGGCTGTCCTACGAGCAGTACTTC.

This chain connects TRBV9 to TRBJ2-2; D is unresolved. The V gene lost 2 bases and the J gene lost 2 bases, with 4 bases spanning the gap. Germline lookup yields CDR1 SGDLS and CDR2 YYNGEE. The CDR3 has 13 amino acids. CDR3 DNA: TGTGCCAGCAGCGTCACTAACACCGGGGAGCTGTTTTTT. Translated: CASSVTNTGELFF.

The chain has TRBV2 and TRBJ2-5, with 9 positions matching TRBD1. Germline CDR1 is SNHLY and CDR2 is FYNNEI. Unmatched junction bases numbered 4, after V lost 6 bases and J lost 5 bases. The CDR3 totals 13 residues. CDR3 sequence (DNA): TGTGCCAGCAGCGGGACAGGGAGGGAGACCCAGTACTTC. Translated: CASSGTGRETQYF.

The gene calls are TRBV5-1 and TRBJ2-7; 11 nucleotides align to TRBD2. V lost 0 bases to trimming and J lost 6 bases; unmatched junction nucleotides: 5. Germline-derived CDR1 and CDR2 are SGHRS and YFSETQ. The length of the CDR3 is 15 residues. CDR3 nucleotides: TGCGCCAGCAGCTTGGAGGGACTAGCGGCCTCCGAGCAGTACTTC. It yields the protein CASSLEGLAASEQYF.

The CDR3 DNA reads TGTGCCAGCAGCTTATTCGGGGGAGGGATCTCCTACAATGAGCAGTTCTTC. Translation: CASSLFGGGISYNEQFF. The rearrangement links TRBV7-8 to TRBJ2-1; TRBD2 aligns across 7 bases. From germline, CDR1 is SGHVS and CDR2 FQNEAQ. V shed 2 bases and J 0 bases; nucleotides not matched to a gene: 7. This CDR3 is 17 amino acids long.

The chain links TRBV4-1 to TRBJ1-2, with 11 bases aligning to TRBD1. The CDR3 extends over 15 amino acids. With 1 base clipped from V and 5 bases from J, the junction kept 3 bases outside the gene matches. CDR1 MGHRA and CDR2 YSYEKL come from the germline V gene. The DNA for the CDR3 is TGCGCCAGCAGCCAAGGGGGACAGGGGGGGTATGGCTACACCTTC. Translated: CASSQGGQGGYGYTF.